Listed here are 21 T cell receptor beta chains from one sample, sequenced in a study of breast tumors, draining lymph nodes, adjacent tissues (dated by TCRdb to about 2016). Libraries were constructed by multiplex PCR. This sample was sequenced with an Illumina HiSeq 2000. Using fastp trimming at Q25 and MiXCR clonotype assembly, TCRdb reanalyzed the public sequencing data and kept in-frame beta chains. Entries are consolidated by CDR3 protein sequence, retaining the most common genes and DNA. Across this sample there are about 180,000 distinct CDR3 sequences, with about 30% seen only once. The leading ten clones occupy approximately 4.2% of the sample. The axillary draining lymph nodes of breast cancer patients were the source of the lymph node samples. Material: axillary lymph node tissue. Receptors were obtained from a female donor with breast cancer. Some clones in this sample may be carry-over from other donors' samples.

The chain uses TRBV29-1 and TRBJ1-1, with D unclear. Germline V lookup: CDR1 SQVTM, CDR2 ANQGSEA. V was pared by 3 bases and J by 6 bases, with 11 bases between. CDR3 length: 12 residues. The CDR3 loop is CSVDGQTPEAFF. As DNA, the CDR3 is TGCAGCGTTGATGGCCAAACTCCTGAAGCTTTCTTT.

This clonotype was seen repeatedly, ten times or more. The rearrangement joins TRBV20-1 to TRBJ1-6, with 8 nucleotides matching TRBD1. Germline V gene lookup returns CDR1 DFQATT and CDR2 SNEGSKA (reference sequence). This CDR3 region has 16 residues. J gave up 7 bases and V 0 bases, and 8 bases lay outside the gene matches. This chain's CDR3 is CSARDLDRGINSPLHF. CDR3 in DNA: TGCAGTGCTAGAGATCTTGACAGGGGAATAAATTCACCCCTCCACTTT.

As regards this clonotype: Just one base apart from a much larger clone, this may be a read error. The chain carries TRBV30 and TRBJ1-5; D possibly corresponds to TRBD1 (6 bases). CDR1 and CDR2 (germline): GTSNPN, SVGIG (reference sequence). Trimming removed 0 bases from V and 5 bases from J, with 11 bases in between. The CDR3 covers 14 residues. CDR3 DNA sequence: TGTGCCTGGAGTGTACTAGGGGGGGATCAGCCCCAGCATTTT. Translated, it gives CAWSVLGGDQPQHF.

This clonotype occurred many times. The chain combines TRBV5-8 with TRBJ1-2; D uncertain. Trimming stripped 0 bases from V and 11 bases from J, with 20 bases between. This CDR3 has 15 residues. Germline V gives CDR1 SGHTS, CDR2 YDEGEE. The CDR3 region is CASSLVDTYTLGYTF. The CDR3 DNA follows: TGTGCCAGCAGCTTGGTTGACACCTACACGCTGGGATACACCTTC. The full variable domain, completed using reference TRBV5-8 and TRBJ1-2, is EAGVTQSPTHLIKTRGQQATLRCSPISGHTSVYWYQQALGLGLQFLLWYDEGEERNRGNFPPRFSGRQFPNYSSELNVNALELEDSALYLCASSLVDTYTLGYTFGSGTRLTVV.

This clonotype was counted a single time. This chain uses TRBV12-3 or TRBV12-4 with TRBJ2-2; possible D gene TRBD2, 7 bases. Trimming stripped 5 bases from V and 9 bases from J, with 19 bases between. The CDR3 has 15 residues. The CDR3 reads CASSIGGGPNRELFF. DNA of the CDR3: TGTGCCAGCAGTATAGGGGGGGGGCCAAACCGGGAGCTGTTTTTT.

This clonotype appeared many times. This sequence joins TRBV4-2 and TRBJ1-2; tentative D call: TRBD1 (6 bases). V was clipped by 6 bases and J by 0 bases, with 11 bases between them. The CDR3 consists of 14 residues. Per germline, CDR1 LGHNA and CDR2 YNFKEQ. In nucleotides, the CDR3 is TGTGCCAGCAGGGGGGCGGGTGCTAACTATGGCTACACCTTC. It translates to CASRGAGANYGYTF.

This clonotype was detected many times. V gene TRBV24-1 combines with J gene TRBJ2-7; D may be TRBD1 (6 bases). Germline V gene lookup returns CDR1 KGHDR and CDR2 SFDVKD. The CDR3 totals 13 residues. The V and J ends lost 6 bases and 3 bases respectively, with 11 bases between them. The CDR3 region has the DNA TGTGCCACCAGTCAGGGGTATAGCTACGAGCAGTACTTC. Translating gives CATSQGYSYEQYF.

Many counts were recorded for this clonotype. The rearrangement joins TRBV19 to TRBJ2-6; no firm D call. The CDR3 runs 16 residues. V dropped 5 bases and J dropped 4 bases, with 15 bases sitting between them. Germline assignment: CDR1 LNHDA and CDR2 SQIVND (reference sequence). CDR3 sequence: CASSPPSRAGANVLTF. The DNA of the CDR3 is TGTGCCAGTAGTCCCCCCTCAAGGGCAGGGGCCAACGTCCTGACTTTC.

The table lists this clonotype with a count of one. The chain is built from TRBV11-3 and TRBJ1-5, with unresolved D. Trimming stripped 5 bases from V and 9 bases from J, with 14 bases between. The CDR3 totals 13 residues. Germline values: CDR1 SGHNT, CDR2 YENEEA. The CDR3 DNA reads TGTGCCAGCAGCCCGGGCGGGGATCCGCCCCAGCATTTT. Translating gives CASSPGGDPPQHF.

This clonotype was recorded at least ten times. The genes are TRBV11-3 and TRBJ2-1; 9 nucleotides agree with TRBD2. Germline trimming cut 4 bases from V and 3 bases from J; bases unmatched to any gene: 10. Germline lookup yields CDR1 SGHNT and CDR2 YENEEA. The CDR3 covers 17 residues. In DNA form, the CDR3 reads TGTGCCAGCAGCTCCCACCAAGCGGGGGGATTCTACAATGAGCAGTTCTTC. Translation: CASSSHQAGGFYNEQFF.

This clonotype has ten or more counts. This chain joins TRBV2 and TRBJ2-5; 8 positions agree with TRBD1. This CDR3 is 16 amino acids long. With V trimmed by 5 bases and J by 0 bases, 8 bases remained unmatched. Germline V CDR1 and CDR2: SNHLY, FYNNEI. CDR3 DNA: TGTGCCAGCAGTTCCAGGACAGGGACGTACCAAGAGACCCAGTACTTC. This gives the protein CASSSRTGTYQETQYF. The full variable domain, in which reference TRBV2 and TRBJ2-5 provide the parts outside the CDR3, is EPEVTQTPSHQVTQMGQEVILRCVPISNHLYFYWYRQILGQKVEFLVSFYNNEISEKSEIFDDQFSVERPDGSNFTLKIRSTKLEDSAMYFCASSSRTGTYQETQYFGPGTRLLVL.

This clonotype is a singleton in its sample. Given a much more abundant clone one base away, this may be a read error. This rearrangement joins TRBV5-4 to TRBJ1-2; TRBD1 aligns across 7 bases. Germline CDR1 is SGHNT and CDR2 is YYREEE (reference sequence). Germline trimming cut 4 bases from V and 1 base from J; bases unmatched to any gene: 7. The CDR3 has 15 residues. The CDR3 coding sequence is TGTGCCAGCAGCCCTGCGGGACAGAGTAACTATGGCTACACCTTC. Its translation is CASSPAGQSNYGYTF.

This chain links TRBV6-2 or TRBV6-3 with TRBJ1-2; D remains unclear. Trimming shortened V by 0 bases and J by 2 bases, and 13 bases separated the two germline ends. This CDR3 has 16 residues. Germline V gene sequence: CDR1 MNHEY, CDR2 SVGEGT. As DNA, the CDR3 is TGTGCCAGCAGTTACTCTCCCCGGGGAACCAACTATGGCTACACCTTC. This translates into CASSYSPRGTNYGYTF.

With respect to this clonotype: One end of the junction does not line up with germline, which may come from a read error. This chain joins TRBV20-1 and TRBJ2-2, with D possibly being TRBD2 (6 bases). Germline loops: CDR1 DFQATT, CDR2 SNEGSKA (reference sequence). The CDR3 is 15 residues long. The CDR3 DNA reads TGCAGTGCTAGAGGCTTTTTGCATGGTGGCGGGGAGCTGTTCTTT. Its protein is CSARGFLHGGGELFF.

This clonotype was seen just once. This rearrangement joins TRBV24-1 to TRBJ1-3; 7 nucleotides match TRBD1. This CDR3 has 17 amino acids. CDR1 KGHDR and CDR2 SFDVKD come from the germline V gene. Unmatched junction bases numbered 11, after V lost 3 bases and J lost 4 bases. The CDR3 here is CATSDGTGTVSGNTIYF. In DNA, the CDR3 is TGTGCCACCAGTGATGGAACCGGGACAGTATCAGGAAACACCATATATTTT.

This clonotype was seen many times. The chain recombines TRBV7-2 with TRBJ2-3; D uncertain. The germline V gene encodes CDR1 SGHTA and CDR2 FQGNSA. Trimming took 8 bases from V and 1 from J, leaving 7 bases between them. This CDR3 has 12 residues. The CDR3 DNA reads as TGTGCCAGCTCAGAAGGCACAGATACGCAGTATTTT. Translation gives CASSEGTDTQYF.

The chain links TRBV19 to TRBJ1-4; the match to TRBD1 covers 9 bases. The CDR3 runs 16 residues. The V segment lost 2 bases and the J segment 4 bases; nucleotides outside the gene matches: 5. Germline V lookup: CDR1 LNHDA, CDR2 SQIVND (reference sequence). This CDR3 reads CASSITGGTDNEKLFF. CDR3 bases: TGTGCCAGTAGTATAACAGGGGGCACAGATAATGAAAAACTGTTTTTT. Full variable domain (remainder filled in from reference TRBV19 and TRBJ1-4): DGGITQSPKYLFRKEGQNVTLSCEQNLNHDAMYWYRQDPGQGLRLIYYSQIVNDFQKGDIAEGYSVSREKKESFPLTVTSAQKNPTAFYLCASSITGGTDNEKLFFGSGTQLSVL.

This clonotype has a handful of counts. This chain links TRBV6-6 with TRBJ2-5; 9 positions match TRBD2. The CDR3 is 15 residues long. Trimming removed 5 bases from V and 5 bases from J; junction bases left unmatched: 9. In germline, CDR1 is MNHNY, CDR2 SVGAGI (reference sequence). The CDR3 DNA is TGTGCCAGCAGTCACGGGCGGGGGGGCGGTGAGACCCAGTACTTC. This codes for CASSHGRGGGETQYF.

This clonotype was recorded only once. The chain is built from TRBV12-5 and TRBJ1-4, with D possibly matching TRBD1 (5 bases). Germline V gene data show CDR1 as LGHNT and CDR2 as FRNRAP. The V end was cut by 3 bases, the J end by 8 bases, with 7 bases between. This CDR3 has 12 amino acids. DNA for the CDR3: TGTGCTAGTGGTTTAAGACAGGAAAAACTGTTTTTT. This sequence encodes CASGLRQEKLFF.

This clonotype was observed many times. The CDR3 spells CASSLSSAGGPGEQYF. CDR3 DNA: TGTGCCAGCAGCCTTAGTAGTGCGGGAGGGCCGGGAGAGCAGTACTTC. The genes are TRBV7-8 and TRBJ2-7, with TRBD2 identical over 9 bases. V trimming: 5 bases; J trimming: 7 bases; junction bases outside the gene matches: 15. The CDR3 covers 16 residues. Germline CDR1 SGHVS, CDR2 FQNEAQ.

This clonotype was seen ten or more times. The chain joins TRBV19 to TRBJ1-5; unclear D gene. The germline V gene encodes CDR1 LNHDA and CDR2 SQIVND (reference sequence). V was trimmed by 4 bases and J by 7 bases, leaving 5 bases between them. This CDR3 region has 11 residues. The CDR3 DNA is TGTGCCAGTAGTAACGGGCAGCCCCAGCATTTT. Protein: CASSNGQPQHF.